This TCR beta chain was documented in a study of patients and donors after allogeneic stem cell transplantation (dated by TCRdb to 2020 to 2022). In this sample, this clonotype turned up a few times. The clone's antigen remains unknown. The record has no base qualities; no much larger clone is one base away. The CDR3 measures 15 amino acids from cysteine to phenylalanine. Of the read, only the CDR3 DNA is kept; its 45 bases are in frame from base 1. The germline V end is reduced by 3 bases and the J end by 7 bases; junction bases left unmatched: 9. CDR1 and CDR2 are read off the germline V gene (reference sequence) as DFQATT and SNEGSKA. Libraries were made using RT-PCR. Sequencing used a NextSeq 550. Using fastp trimming at Q25 and MiXCR clonotype assembly, TCRdb reanalyzed the public sequencing data and kept in-frame beta chains. For every CDR3 protein sequence, its rows merge into one entry that carries the most common genes and DNA. This sample comprises roughly 960,000 distinct CDR3 sequences, about a sixth of them detected only once. 6% of the sample comes from the top ten.

The source of this sequence is a human donor who was either an allogeneic HSCT recipient or a stem cell or donor lymphocyte infusion donor (not recorded which). It is not recorded whose cells these are; they may come from a transplant donor. The material sequenced was blood, either unsorted or a sorted T cell fraction (not recorded which). The sequence is built from TRBV20-1 and TRBJ1-6, and 7 junction bases match TRBD1. The CDR3 in this case is CSASAQQGWNSPLHF. The bases are TGCAGTGCTAGTGCCCAACAGGGGTGGAATTCACCCCTCCACTTT.